These T cell receptor beta chains were read from a single sample in a study of Tregs in tolerant kidney transplant recipients. The protocol was immunoSEQ multiplex PCR, while the TCRdb copy is restricted to in-frame clones and leaves out a portion. Of about 240,000 clones in the sample, 80% to 85% were seen once. The sequenced sample was CD4+ T cells from blood. These receptors all stem from a human donor in good health. The CDR3 runs from the conserved cysteine through the conserved F or W. The order of the fields is D gene, clone size, V gene, J gene, CDR3 protein, CDR3 DNA. A D gene is named only where the DNA matches it firmly. Rows give clone size only sometimes, using once, few, many, or a class for an expanded clone.

D: NA
size: NA
V: TRBV19
J: TRBJ1-1
CDR3: CASSIYGRIPFKGENTEAFF
DNA: TGTGCCAGTAGTATCTATGGGCGGATACCTTTCAAGGGGGAGAACACTGAAGCTTTCTTT

D: TRBD2
size: NA
V: TRBV19
J: TRBJ2-1
CDR3: CASSIGTSPNEQFF
DNA: TGTGCCAGTAGTATTGGGACTAGCCCCAATGAGCAGTTCTTC

D: TRBD2
size: NA
V: TRBV2
J: TRBJ2-3
CDR3: CASSLTSGRGTQYF
DNA: TGTGCCAGCAGCCTGACTAGCGGGAGGGGTACGCAGTATTTT

D: NA
size: NA
V: TRBV6-6
J: TRBJ2-5
CDR3: CASSLPGPPETQYF
DNA: TGTGCCAGCAGTTTGCCGGGTCCCCCGGAGACCCAGTACTTC

D: NA
size: NA
V: TRBV21-1
J: TRBJ2-4
CDR3: CASSMVAGGKNIQYF
DNA: TGTGCCAGCAGCATGGTTGCAGGGGGGAAAAACATTCAGTACTTC

D: TRBD1
size: once
V: TRBV18
J: TRBJ1-2
CDR3: CASSPSGTGSGYTF
DNA: TGTGCCAGCTCACCATCCGGGACAGGGAGTGGCTACACCTTC

D: NA
size: NA
V: TRBV5-1
J: TRBJ2-5
CDR3: CASSLLPDQETQYF
DNA: TGCGCCAGCAGCTTGCTCCCGGACCAAGAGACCCAGTACTTC

D: NA
size: few
V: TRBV25-1
J: TRBJ1-2
CDR3: CASTLKGREGGYTF
DNA: TGTGCCAGCACCCTGAAAGGGAGGGAGGGCGGCTACACCTTC

D: NA
size: few
V: TRBV6-4
J: TRBJ1-2
CDR3: CASSEIGSNSGYTF
DNA: TGTGCCAGCAGTGAGATAGGGTCCAACTCTGGCTACACCTTC

D: TRBD1
size: NA
V: TRBV5-1
J: TRBJ2-7
CDR3: CASSLDRPHEQYF
DNA: TGCGCCAGCAGCCTGGACAGGCCCCACGAGCAGTACTTC

D: TRBD2
size: NA
V: TRBV4-1
J: TRBJ2-7
CDR3: CASRLTSGGSEQYF
DNA: TGCGCCAGCAGACTGACTAGCGGGGGATCCGAGCAGTACTTC

D: TRBD2
size: few
V: TRBV6-1
J: TRBJ2-1
CDR3: CASSEESGGANEQFF
DNA: TGTGCCAGCAGTGAAGAGAGCGGGGGGGCCAATGAGCAGTTCTTC

D: TRBD1
size: NA
V: TRBV7-3
J: TRBJ2-3
CDR3: CASSPRGPGTDTQYF
DNA: TGTGCCAGCAGCCCCAGGGGGCCTGGCACAGATACGCAGTATTTT

D: NA
size: NA
V: TRBV7-9
J: TRBJ2-1
CDR3: CASSLAGRDGIYNEQFF
DNA: TGTGCCAGCAGCTTAGCGGGTAGGGACGGAATTTACAATGAGCAGTTCTTC

D: NA
size: NA
V: TRBV6-1
J: TRBJ2-7
CDR3: CASSPNQGHEQYF
DNA: TGTGCCAGCAGCCCCAACCAGGGGCACGAGCAGTACTTC

D: NA
size: once
V: TRBV7-2
J: TRBJ2-1
CDR3: CASSFSGTYNEQFF
DNA: TGTGCCAGCAGCTTCAGCGGGACATACAATGAGCAGTTCTTC

D: TRBD1
size: NA
V: TRBV15
J: TRBJ1-2
CDR3: CATSSGTDYGYTF
DNA: TGTGCCACCAGCTCCGGGACAGACTATGGCTACACCTTC

D: NA
size: NA
V: TRBV5-1
J: TRBJ2-5
CDR3: CASSLMNSFQETQYF
DNA: TGCGCCAGCAGCTTGATGAACAGTTTCCAAGAGACCCAGTACTTC

D: NA
size: NA
V: TRBV19
J: TRBJ2-2
CDR3: CASIVTDRQNTGELFF
DNA: TGTGCCAGTATCGTCACGGACAGACAGAACACCGGGGAGCTGTTTTTT

D: TRBD1
size: few
V: TRBV5-1
J: TRBJ1-5
CDR3: CASSPPDRGDSNQPQHF
DNA: TGCGCCAGCAGCCCTCCGGACAGGGGTGATAGCAATCAGCCCCAGCATTTT

D: NA
size: NA
V: TRBV7-2
J: TRBJ2-5
CDR3: CASSLNVGSWTQYF
DNA: TGTGCCAGCAGCTTAAATGTTGGGTCCTGGACCCAGTACTTC

D: NA
size: few
V: TRBV10-3
J: TRBJ2-2
CDR3: CAISAGYGELFF
DNA: TGTGCCATCAGTGCGGGGTACGGGGAGCTGTTTTTT

D: TRBD1
size: NA
V: TRBV4-2
J: TRBJ1-4
CDR3: CASSQESGTGHNEKLFF
DNA: TGTGCCAGCAGCCAAGAGTCCGGGACAGGGCATAATGAAAAACTGTTTTTT

D: NA
size: NA
V: TRBV9
J: TRBJ1-2
CDR3: CASSVAGVGNYGHTF
DNA: TGTGCCAGCAGCGTAGCAGGGGTCGGGAACTATGGCCACACCTTC

D: NA
size: once
V: TRBV27
J: TRBJ1-3
CDR3: CASTSQGSGNTIYF
DNA: TGTGCCAGCACCTCCCAGGGGTCTGGAAACACCATATATTTT

D: TRBD2
size: NA
V: TRBV6-1
J: TRBJ2-1
CDR3: CASSEGLAGVWEQFF
DNA: TGTGCCAGCAGTGAAGGACTAGCGGGAGTCTGGGAGCAGTTCTTC

D: TRBD1
size: NA
V: TRBV5-1
J: TRBJ1-1
CDR3: CASSLQGAGTEAFF
DNA: TGCGCCAGCAGCTTACAGGGGGCGGGAACTGAAGCTTTCTTT

D: NA
size: NA
V: TRBV7-8
J: TRBJ2-2
CDR3: CAGAGANTGELFF
DNA: TGTGCCGGGGCGGGGGCCAACACCGGGGAGCTGTTTTTT

D: NA
size: NA
V: TRBV12-5
J: TRBJ2-1
CDR3: CASGYEQFF
DNA: TGTGCTAGTGGCTACGAGCAGTTCTTC

D: NA
size: NA
V: TRBV6-1
J: TRBJ2-7
CDR3: CASSRDVSSVQYF
DNA: TGTGCCAGCAGCCGGGACGTTTCATCCGTGCAGTACTTC

D: TRBD2
size: NA
V: TRBV11-3
J: TRBJ2-1
CDR3: CASNNAWASGHNEQFF
DNA: TGTGCCAGCAACAACGCATGGGCTAGCGGCCACAATGAGCAGTTCTTC

D: TRBD1
size: NA
V: TRBV7-3
J: TRBJ1-2
CDR3: CASSQTGGPYGYTF
DNA: TGTGCCAGCAGCCAAACAGGGGGCCCCTATGGCTACACCTTC

D: TRBD1
size: NA
V: TRBV5-1
J: TRBJ2-4
CDR3: CASSRDRADIQYF
DNA: TGCGCCAGCAGCAGGGACAGGGCGGACATTCAGTACTTC

D: NA
size: NA
V: TRBV9
J: TRBJ2-3
CDR3: CASSVGGGPRTDTQYF
DNA: TGTGCCAGCAGCGTGGGAGGGGGACCGCGCACAGATACGCAGTATTTT

D: TRBD2
size: NA
V: TRBV18
J: TRBJ2-3
CDR3: CASSPVSLAGGNQDTQYF
DNA: TGTGCCAGCTCACCAGTTTCACTAGCGGGGGGTAACCAAGATACGCAGTATTTT

D: TRBD2
size: NA
V: TRBV29-1
J: TRBJ2-5
CDR3: CSVTSGGNQETQYF
DNA: TGCAGCGTAACTAGCGGGGGCAACCAAGAGACCCAGTACTTC

D: NA
size: NA
V: TRBV27
J: TRBJ1-1
CDR3: CASRTAGFGAFF
DNA: TGTGCCAGCAGGACAGCTGGCTTTGGAGCTTTCTTT

D: NA
size: once
V: TRBV7-8
J: TRBJ1-2
CDR3: CASSEGTSYYGYTF
DNA: TGTGCCAGCAGCGAAGGGACTTCGTACTATGGCTACACCTTC

D: NA
size: NA
V: TRBV4-1
J: TRBJ2-7
CDR3: CASSQGGLGSYEQYF
DNA: TGCGCCAGCAGCCAAGGGGGGCTAGGAAGCTACGAGCAGTACTTC

D: NA
size: NA
V: TRBV2
J: TRBJ1-6
CDR3: CASKRGDNSPLHF
DNA: TGTGCCAGCAAAAGAGGGGATAATTCACCCCTCCACTTT

D: TRBD2
size: few
V: TRBV11-1
J: TRBJ2-3
CDR3: CASRILAGALSTDTQYF
DNA: TGTGCCAGCAGAATTCTAGCGGGGGCCCTTAGCACAGATACGCAGTATTTT

D: NA
size: NA
V: TRBV5-4
J: TRBJ2-4
CDR3: CASSFVDSHHIQYF
DNA: TGTGCCAGCAGCTTCGTAGACTCCCACCACATTCAGTACTTC

D: NA
size: NA
V: TRBV20-1
J: TRBJ1-2
CDR3: CSASSNYGYTF
DNA: TGCAGTGCCAGTTCCAACTATGGCTACACCTTC

D: TRBD1
size: NA
V: TRBV6-5
J: TRBJ1-1
CDR3: CASSLDRAKNTEAFF
DNA: TGTGCCAGCAGCCTAGACAGGGCTAAGAACACTGAAGCTTTCTTT

D: TRBD2
size: NA
V: TRBV5-1
J: TRBJ2-1
CDR3: CASSQLAGAPDEQFF
DNA: TGCGCCAGCAGCCAACTAGCGGGGGCCCCCGATGAGCAGTTCTTC

D: TRBD1
size: few
V: TRBV7-9
J: TRBJ1-4
CDR3: CASSSGQGVANEKLFF
DNA: TGTGCCAGCAGCTCCGGACAGGGGGTCGCTAATGAAAAACTGTTTTTT

D: TRBD1
size: NA
V: TRBV19
J: TRBJ1-1
CDR3: CASSLRQGERKTEAFF
DNA: TGTGCCAGTAGCCTAAGACAGGGGGAGCGGAAGACTGAAGCTTTCTTT

D: TRBD1
size: once
V: TRBV25-1
J: TRBJ2-7
CDR3: CASSALRKTGAGLEQYF
DNA: TGTGCCAGCAGCGCTCTCCGAAAGACAGGGGCGGGCCTCGAGCAGTACTTC

D: TRBD2
size: NA
V: TRBV29-1
J: TRBJ2-4
CDR3: CSGTKAGGYIQYF
DNA: TGCAGCGGTACAAAAGCGGGAGGTTACATTCAGTACTTC

D: TRBD1
size: once
V: TRBV27
J: TRBJ1-4
CDR3: CASSLGQGVEKLFF
DNA: TGTGCCAGCAGTCTGGGGCAGGGGGTCGAAAAACTGTTTTTT